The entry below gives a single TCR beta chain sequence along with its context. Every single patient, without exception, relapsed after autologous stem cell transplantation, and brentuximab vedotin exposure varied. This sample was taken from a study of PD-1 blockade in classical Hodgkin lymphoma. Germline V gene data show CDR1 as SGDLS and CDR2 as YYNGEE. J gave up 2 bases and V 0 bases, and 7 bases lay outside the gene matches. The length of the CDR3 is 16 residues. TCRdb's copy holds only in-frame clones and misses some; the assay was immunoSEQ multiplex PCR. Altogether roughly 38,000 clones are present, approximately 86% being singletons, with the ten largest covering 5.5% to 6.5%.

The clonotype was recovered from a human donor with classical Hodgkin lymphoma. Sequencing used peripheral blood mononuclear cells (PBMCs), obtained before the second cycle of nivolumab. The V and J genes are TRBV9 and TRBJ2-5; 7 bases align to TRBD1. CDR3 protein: CASSVVPGGGQETQYF. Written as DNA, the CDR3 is TGTGCCAGCAGCGTAGTTCCAGGGGGTGGGCAAGAGACCCAGTACTTC. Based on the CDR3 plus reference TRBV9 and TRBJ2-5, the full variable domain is DSGVTQTPKHLITATGQRVTLRCSPRSGDLSVYWYQQSLDQGLQFLIQYYNGEERAKGNILERFSAQQFPDLHSELNLSSLELGDSALYFCASSVVPGGGQETQYFGPGTRLLVL.